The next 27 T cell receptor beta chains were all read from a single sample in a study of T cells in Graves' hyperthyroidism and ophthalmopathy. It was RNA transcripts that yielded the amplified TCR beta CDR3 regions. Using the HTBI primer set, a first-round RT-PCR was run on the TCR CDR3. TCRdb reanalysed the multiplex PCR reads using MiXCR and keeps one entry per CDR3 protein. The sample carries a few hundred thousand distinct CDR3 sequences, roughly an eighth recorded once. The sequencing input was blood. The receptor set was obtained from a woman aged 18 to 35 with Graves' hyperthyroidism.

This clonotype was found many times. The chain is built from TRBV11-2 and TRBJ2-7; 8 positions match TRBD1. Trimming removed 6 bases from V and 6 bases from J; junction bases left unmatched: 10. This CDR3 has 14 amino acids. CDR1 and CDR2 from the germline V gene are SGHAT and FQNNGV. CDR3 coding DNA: TGTGCCAGCAGTTTTAATACAGGGGGATCCGAGCAGTACTTC. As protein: CASSFNTGGSEQYF.

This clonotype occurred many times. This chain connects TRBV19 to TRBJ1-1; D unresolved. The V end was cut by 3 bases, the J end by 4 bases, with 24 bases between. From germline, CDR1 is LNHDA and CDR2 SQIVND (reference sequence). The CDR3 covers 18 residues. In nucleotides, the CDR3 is TGTGCCAGTAGTATTCTTTTGGGTCTTACGGGAGTAGTCACTGAAGCTTTCTTT. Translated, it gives CASSILLGLTGVVTEAFF.

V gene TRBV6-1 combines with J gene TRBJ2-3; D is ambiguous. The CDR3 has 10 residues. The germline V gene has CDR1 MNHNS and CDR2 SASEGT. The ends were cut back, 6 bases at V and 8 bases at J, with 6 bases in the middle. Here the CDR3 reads CASSRITQYF. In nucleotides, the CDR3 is TGTGCCAGCAGCAGGATTACGCAGTATTTT.

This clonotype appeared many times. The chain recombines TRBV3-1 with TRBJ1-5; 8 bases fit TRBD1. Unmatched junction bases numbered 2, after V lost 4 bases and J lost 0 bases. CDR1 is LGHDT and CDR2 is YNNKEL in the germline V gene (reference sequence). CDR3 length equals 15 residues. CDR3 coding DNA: TGTGCCAGCAGCCCGACAGGGGATAGCAATCAGCCCCAGCATTTT. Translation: CASSPTGDSNQPQHF.

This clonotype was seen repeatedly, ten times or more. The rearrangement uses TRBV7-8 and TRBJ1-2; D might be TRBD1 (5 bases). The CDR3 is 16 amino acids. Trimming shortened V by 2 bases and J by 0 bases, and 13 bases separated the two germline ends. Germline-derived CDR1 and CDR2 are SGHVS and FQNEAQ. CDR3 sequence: CASSLRGRATNYGYTF. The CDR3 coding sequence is TGTGCCAGCAGCTTACGGGGCAGGGCGACTAACTATGGCTACACCTTC.

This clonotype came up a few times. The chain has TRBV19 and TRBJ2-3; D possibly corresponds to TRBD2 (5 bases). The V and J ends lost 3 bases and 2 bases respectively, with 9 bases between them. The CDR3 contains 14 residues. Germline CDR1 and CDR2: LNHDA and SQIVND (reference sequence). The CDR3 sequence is CASSIGGFTDTQYF. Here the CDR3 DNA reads TGTGCCAGTAGTATCGGAGGTTTCACAGATACGCAGTATTTT.

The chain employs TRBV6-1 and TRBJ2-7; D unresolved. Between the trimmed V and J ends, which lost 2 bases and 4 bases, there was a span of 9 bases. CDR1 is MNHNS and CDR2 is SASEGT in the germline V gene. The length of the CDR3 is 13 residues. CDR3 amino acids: CASSESVSYEQYF. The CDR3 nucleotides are TGTGCCAGCAGTGAATCGGTCAGTTACGAGCAGTACTTC.

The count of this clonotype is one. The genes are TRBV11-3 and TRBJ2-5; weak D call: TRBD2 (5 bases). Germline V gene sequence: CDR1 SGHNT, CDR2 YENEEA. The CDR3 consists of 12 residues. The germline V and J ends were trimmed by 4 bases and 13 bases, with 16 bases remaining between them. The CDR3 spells CASSSPGGSPYF. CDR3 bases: TGTGCCAGCAGCTCCCCCGGAGGCTCCCCGTACTTC.

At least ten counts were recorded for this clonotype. This CDR3 reads CASSSGRDYNEQFF. CDR3 DNA: TGTGCCAGCAGCAGCGGGAGGGACTACAATGAGCAGTTCTTC. The chain joins TRBV2 to TRBJ2-1, with 10 positions matching TRBD2. V lost 6 bases, J lost 3 bases, and 2 bases stayed unmatched. Looked up from germline, CDR1 is SNHLY and CDR2 is FYNNEI. The CDR3 is 14 residues long.

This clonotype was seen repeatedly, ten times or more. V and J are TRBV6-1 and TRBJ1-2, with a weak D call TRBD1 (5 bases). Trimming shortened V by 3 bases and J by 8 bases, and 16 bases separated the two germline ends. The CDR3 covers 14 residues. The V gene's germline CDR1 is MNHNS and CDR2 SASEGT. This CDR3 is CASSEGSGQGGYTF. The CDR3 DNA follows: TGTGCCAGCAGTGAGGGGTCGGGCCAGGGAGGCTACACCTTC.

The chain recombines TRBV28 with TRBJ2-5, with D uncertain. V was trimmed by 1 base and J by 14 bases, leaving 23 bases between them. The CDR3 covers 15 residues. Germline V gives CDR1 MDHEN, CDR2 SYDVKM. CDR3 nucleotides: TGTGCCAGCAGTTTATCTGTCGTCCCAGGTGGGCTCGATTACTTC. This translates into CASSLSVVPGGLDYF.

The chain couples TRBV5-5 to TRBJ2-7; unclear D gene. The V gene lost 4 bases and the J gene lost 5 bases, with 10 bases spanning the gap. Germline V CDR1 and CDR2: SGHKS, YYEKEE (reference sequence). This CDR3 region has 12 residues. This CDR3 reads CASSVVRDEQYF. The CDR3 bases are TGTGCCAGCAGCGTCGTTAGGGACGAGCAGTACTTC.

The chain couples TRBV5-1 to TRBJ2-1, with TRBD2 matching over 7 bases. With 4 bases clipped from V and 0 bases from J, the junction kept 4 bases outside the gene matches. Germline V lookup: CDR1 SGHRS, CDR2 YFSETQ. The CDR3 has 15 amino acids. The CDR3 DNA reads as TGCGCCAGCAGCAAAAGCGGGACCTCCTACAATGAGCAGTTCTTC. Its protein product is CASSKSGTSYNEQFF.

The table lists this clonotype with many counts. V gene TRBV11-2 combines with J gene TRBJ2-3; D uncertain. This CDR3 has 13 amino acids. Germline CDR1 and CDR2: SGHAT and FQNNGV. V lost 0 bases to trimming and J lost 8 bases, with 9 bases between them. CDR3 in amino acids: CASSLELTGTQYF. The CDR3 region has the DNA TGTGCCAGCAGCTTAGAGTTAACCGGTACGCAGTATTTT. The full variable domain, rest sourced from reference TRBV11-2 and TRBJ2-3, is EAGVAQSPRYKIIEKRQSVAFWCNPISGHATLYWYQQILGQGPKLLIQFQNNGVVDDSQLPKDRFSAERLKGVDSTLKIQPAKLEDSAVYLCASSLELTGTQYFGPGTRLTVL.

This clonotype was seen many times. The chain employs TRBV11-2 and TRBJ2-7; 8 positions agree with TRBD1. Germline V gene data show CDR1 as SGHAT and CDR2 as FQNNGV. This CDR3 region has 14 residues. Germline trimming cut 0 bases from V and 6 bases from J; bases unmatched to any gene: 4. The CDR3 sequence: CASSLDRTGPEQYF. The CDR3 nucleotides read TGTGCCAGCAGCTTAGACCGGACAGGGCCCGAGCAGTACTTC.

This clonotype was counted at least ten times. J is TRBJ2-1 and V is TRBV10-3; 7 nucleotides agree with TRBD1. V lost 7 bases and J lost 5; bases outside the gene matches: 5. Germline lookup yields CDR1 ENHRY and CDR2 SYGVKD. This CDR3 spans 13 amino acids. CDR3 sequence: CAIMRQGDNEQFF. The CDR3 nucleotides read TGTGCCATCATGAGACAGGGAGACAATGAGCAGTTCTTC.

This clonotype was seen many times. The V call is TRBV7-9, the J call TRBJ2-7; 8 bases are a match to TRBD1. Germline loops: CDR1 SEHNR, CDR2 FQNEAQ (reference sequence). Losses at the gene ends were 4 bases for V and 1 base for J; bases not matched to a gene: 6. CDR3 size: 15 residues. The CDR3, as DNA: TGTGCCAGCAGCTCTCAGGGGGCCAGTTCCTACGAGCAGTACTTC. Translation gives CASSSQGASSYEQYF.

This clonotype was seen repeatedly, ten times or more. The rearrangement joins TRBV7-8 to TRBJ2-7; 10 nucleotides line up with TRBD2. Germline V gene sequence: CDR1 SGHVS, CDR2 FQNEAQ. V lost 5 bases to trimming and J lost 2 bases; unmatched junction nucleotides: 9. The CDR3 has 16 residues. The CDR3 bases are TGTGCCAGCAGCAAGAGCGGACTAGCGGATACCTACGAGCAGTACTTC. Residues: CASSKSGLADTYEQYF.

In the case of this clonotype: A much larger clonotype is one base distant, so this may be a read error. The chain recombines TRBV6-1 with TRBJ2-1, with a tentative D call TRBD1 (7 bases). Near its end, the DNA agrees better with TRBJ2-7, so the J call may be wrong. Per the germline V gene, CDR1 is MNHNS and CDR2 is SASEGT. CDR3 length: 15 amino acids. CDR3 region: CASNPLVQGGNEQYF. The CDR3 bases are TGTGCCAGCAATCCATTAGTCCAGGGGGGTAATGAGCAGTACTTC.

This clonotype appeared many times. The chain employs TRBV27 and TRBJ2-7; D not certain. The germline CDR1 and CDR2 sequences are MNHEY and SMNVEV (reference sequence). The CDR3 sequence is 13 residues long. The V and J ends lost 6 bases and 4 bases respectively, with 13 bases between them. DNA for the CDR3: TGTGCCAGCAGCTTAAGCCCCTCGTACGAGCAGTACTTC. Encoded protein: CASSLSPSYEQYF.

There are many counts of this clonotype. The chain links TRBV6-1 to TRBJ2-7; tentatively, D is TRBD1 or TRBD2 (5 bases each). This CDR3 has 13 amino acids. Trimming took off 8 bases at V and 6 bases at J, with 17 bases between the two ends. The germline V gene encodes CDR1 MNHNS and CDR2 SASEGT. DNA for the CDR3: TGTGCCAGCGGCCCGGGACCCCTCGTCGAGCAGTACTTC. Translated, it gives CASGPGPLVEQYF.

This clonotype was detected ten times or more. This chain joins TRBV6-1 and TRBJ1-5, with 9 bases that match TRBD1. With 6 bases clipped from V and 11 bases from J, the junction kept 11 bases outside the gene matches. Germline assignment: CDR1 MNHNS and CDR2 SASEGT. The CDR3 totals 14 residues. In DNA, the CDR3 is TGTGCCAGCAGCGAATGGGGGGGGACAGGGACCCAGCATTTT. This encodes CASSEWGGTGTQHF.

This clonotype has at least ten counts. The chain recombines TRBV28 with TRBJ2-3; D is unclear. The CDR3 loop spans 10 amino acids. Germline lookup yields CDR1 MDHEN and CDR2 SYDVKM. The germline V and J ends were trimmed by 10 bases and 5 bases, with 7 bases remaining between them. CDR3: CATKRDTQYF. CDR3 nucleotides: TGTGCCACCAAAAGAGATACGCAGTATTTT.

Written as DNA, the CDR3 is TGTGCCAGCAGGGGACTAGCGGGAGAGGGTGAGCAGTTCTTC. This sequence encodes CASRGLAGEGEQFF. The chain combines TRBV3-1 with TRBJ2-1, with 14 bases identical to TRBD2. The CDR3 is 14 amino acids. V was clipped by 6 bases and J by 9 bases; unmatched bases: 4. The germline CDR1 and CDR2 sequences are LGHDT and YNNKEL (reference sequence).

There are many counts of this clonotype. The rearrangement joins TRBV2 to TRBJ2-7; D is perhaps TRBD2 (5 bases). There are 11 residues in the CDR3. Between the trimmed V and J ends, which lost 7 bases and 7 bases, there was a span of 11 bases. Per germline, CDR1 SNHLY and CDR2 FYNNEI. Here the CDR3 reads CASTEGPEQYF. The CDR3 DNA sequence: TGTGCCAGCACCGAGGGTCCGGAGCAGTACTTC.

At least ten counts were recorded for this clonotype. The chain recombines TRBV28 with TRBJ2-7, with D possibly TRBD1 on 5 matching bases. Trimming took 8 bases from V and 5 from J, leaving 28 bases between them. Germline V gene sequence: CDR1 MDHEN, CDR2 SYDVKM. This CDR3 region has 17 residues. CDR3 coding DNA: TGTGCCAGCTGGGCTTTTTCAGGGATGATGCAACCGGACGAGCAGTACTTC. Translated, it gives CASWAFSGMMQPDEQYF.

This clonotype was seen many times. CDR3 in amino acids: CASSLRLARSNYNEQFF. DNA of the CDR3: TGTGCCAGCAGCCTGAGACTAGCGAGAAGTAATTACAATGAGCAGTTCTTC. V and J are TRBV7-8 and TRBJ2-1; 8 bases agree with TRBD2. The junction had 13 bases not matched to a gene; V was cut back by 5 bases and J by 4 bases. The CDR3 contains 17 residues. Germline CDR1 reads SGHVS; CDR2 reads FQNEAQ.